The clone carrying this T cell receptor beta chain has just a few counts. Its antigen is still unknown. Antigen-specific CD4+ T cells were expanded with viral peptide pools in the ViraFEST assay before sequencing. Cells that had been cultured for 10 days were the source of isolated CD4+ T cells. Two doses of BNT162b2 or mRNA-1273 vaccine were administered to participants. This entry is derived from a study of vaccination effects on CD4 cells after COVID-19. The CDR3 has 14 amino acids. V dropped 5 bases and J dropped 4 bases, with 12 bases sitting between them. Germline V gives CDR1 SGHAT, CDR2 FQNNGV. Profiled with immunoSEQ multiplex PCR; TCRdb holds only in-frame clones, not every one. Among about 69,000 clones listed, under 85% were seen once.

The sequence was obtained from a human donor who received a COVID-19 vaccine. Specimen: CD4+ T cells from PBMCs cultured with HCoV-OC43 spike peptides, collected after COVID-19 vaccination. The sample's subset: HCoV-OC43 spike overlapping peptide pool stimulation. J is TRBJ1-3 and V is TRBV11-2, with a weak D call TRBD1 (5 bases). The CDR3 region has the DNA TGTGCCAGCAGCGGCGGGGGGATAGGAAACACCATATATTTT. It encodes CASSGGGIGNTIYF.